Shown below are 27 T cell receptor beta chains from a single sample sequenced in a study. Via MiXCR, TCRdb re-called the RT-PCR reads, giving one row per CDR3 protein. The sample includes about 680,000 distinct CDR3 sequences, 13% to 15% of them seen just once. The sequenced sample consisted of memory CD4+ T cells from blood. The source is a female donor in good health, serving as a healthy control.

This clonotype was seen a few times. The J gene is TRBJ2-7, the V gene TRBV7-3; unclear D gene. With 1 base removed from V and 5 bases from J, the gap between germline ends came to 12 bases. The CDR3 covers 14 residues. The V gene's germline CDR1 is SGHTA and CDR2 FQGTGA. The CDR3 sequence: CASSLINAGNEQYF. CDR3 nucleotide sequence: TGTGCCAGCAGCTTAATTAACGCAGGCAACGAGCAGTACTTC.

This clonotype occurred many times. The chain carries TRBV6-5 and TRBJ1-5, with D uncertain. The CDR3 totals 15 residues. The V end was cut by 0 bases, the J end by 0 bases, with 6 bases between. In germline, CDR1 is MNHEY, CDR2 SVGAGI. In DNA form, the CDR3 reads TGTGCCAGCAGTTACTCAAGTCATAGCAATCAGCCCCAGCATTTT. Protein: CASSYSSHSNQPQHF.

This clonotype occurred many times. This chain connects TRBV13 to TRBJ2-6, with a possible D match to TRBD1 (6 bases). V lost 5 bases and J lost 0, with 14 bases in between. Germline CDR1 PRHDT, CDR2 FYEKMQ (reference sequence). CDR3 length: 17 residues. The CDR3 here is CASSLNRDSSGANVLTF. Here the CDR3 DNA reads TGTGCCAGCAGCCTAAACAGGGATAGCTCTGGGGCCAACGTCCTGACTTTC.

The rearrangement joins TRBV5-1 to TRBJ1-1; 7 bases are a match to TRBD1. The CDR3 is 16 residues long. The ends lost 0 bases at V and 0 bases at J; junction bases unmatched: 5. Per the germline V gene, CDR1 is SGHRS and CDR2 is YFSETQ. Here the CDR3 reads CASSLEPDRVNTEAFF. As DNA, the CDR3 is TGCGCCAGCAGCTTGGAACCCGACAGGGTGAACACTGAAGCTTTCTTT.

This clonotype was recorded many times. The V gene is TRBV6-2 or TRBV6-3, the J gene TRBJ2-3; D is unresolved. Trimming removed 5 bases at V and 3 bases at J, with 6 bases between. This CDR3 has 12 residues. The germline V gene encodes CDR1 MNHEY and CDR2 SVGEGT. The CDR3 region has the DNA TGTGCCAGCAGTGCTCGGACAGATACGCAGTATTTT. Amino acid sequence: CASSARTDTQYF.

This clonotype has more than one count but fewer than ten. This chain uses TRBV7-2 with TRBJ2-3; possible D gene TRBD2, 6 bases. V lost 0 bases and J 2 bases, leaving 9 bases between the germline ends. Germline values: CDR1 SGHTA, CDR2 FQGNSA. This CDR3 region has 15 residues. CDR3 amino acids: CASSLAVAATDTQYF. The CDR3 DNA follows: TGTGCCAGCAGCTTAGCAGTAGCGGCCACAGATACGCAGTATTTT. Supplemented by reference TRBV7-2 and TRBJ2-3, the full variable domain reads GAGVSQSPSNKVTEKGKDVELRCDPISGHTALYWYRQSLGQGLEFLIYFQGNSAPDKSGLPSDRFSAERTGGSVSTLTIQRTQQEDSAVYLCASSLAVAATDTQYFGPGTRLTVL.

The chain employs TRBV6-2 or TRBV6-3 and TRBJ1-4; D call uncertain. The CDR3 sequence is 15 residues long. Germline CDR1 MNHEY, CDR2 SVGEGT. The V end was cut by 0 bases, the J end by 8 bases, with 13 bases between. The CDR3, as DNA: TGTGCCAGCAGTTACTCGACGGCGGTAGGCGAAAAACTGTTTTTT. Its protein product is CASSYSTAVGEKLFF.

This clonotype came up many times. The genes are TRBV5-1 and TRBJ2-2; TRBD2 agrees at 11 bases. The V and J ends lost 1 base and 6 bases, in that order; junction bases with no gene match: 11. The CDR3 spans 18 residues. Germline V gives CDR1 SGHRS, CDR2 YFSETQ. The DNA for the CDR3 is TGCGCCAGCAGCTTGTCACGTAGCGGGAGGGCCCCCGCCGGGGAGCTGTTTTTT. Translation: CASSLSRSGRAPAGELFF.

DNA of the CDR3: TGTGCCAGCAGTGGACAGGTTCCCCCTGAAGCTTTCTTT. It encodes CASSGQVPPEAFF. This rearrangement joins TRBV12-3 or TRBV12-4 to TRBJ1-1; 7 nucleotides agree with TRBD1. The CDR3 covers 13 residues. The junction had 6 bases not matched to a gene; V was cut back by 5 bases and J by 6 bases.

This clonotype was seen a few times. This chain joins TRBV20-1 and TRBJ1-5; 9 nucleotides align to TRBD1. This CDR3 region has 14 residues. With 3 bases clipped from V and 1 base from J, the junction kept 1 base outside the gene matches. CDR1 is DFQATT and CDR2 is SNEGSKA in the germline V gene (reference sequence). This chain's CDR3 is CSASGQGSNQPQHF. As DNA, the CDR3 is TGCAGTGCTAGTGGACAGGGGAGCAATCAGCCCCAGCATTTT.

This clonotype was detected only a few times. The genes are TRBV7-3 and TRBJ2-3; 7 bases map to TRBD1. Germline values: CDR1 SGHTA, CDR2 FQGTGA. This CDR3 comprises 15 residues. J was trimmed by 3 bases and V by 4 bases; bases with no gene match: 7. CDR3 protein: CASSSTGDVTDTQYF. Here the CDR3 DNA reads TGTGCCAGCAGCTCAACAGGGGATGTTACAGATACGCAGTATTTT.

The chain recombines TRBV6-1 with TRBJ1-5; D perhaps matches TRBD1 (5 bases). The CDR3 is made up of 16 amino acids. The V and J ends lost 6 bases and 3 bases respectively, with 18 bases between them. The germline gives CDR1 MNHNS, CDR2 SASEGT. The CDR3: CASSDGANLSNQPQHF. The DNA of the CDR3 is TGTGCCAGCAGCGACGGGGCTAACCTATCCAATCAGCCCCAGCATTTT.

This clonotype was counted a few times. The rearrangement uses TRBV6-5 and TRBJ2-1, with D perhaps matching TRBD2 (5 bases). Germline V gene sequence: CDR1 MNHEY, CDR2 SVGAGI. The CDR3 spans 12 residues. Deletions cut 10 bases from V and 7 bases from J, with 14 bases between. CDR3: CATRNWRNEQFF. Written as DNA, the CDR3 is TGTGCCACCAGGAATTGGAGGAATGAGCAGTTCTTC.

This chain uses TRBV6-2 or TRBV6-3 with TRBJ2-7; D gene ambiguous. The V gene's germline CDR1 is MNHEY and CDR2 SVGEGT. V lost 1 base and J 5 bases, leaving 6 bases between the germline ends. This CDR3 is 12 amino acids long. The CDR3 DNA reads as TGTGCCAGCAGTTACTATGGGGACGAGCAGTACTTC. As protein: CASSYYGDEQYF.

This clonotype was counted many times. J is TRBJ2-1 and V is TRBV27; D remains ambiguous. The V end was cut by 7 bases, the J end by 0 bases, with 7 bases between. CDR3 length equals 13 residues. Germline-derived CDR1 and CDR2 are MNHEY and SMNVEV (reference sequence). CDR3 nucleotide sequence: TGTGCCAGCAAGGGCAGCTCCTACAATGAGCAGTTCTTC. Encoded protein: CASKGSSYNEQFF.

The CDR3 loop is CASRDRDSNQPQHF. Here the CDR3 DNA reads TGTGCCAGCAGGGACAGGGATAGCAATCAGCCCCAGCATTTT. The chain recombines TRBV12-3 or TRBV12-4 with TRBJ1-5, with 8 positions matching TRBD1. V shed 6 bases, J shed 0 bases, and the junction held 1 base outside the gene matches. This CDR3 contains 14 residues.

This clonotype was counted at least ten times. The chain's CDR3 is CASSLATDTEAFF. CDR3 nucleotides: TGCGCCAGCAGCTTGGCCACGGACACTGAAGCTTTCTTT. The chain links TRBV5-1 to TRBJ1-1, with unresolved D. CDR1 SGHRS and CDR2 YFSETQ come from the germline V gene. The CDR3 sequence is 13 residues long. The germline V and J ends were trimmed by 0 bases and 3 bases, with 6 bases remaining between them.

This clonotype appeared a few times. The chain has TRBV6-5 and TRBJ1-6; D is ambiguous. This CDR3 is 20 amino acids long. Per the germline V gene, CDR1 is MNHEY and CDR2 is SVGAGI. Trimming took off 7 bases at V and 0 bases at J, with 25 bases between the two ends. CDR3 residues: CASTPRIGSFPSSYNSPLHF. For the CDR3, the DNA is TGTGCCAGCACCCCCCGAATCGGGTCTTTCCCAAGCTCCTATAATTCACCCCTCCACTTT.

In its sample, this clonotype was seen many times. The gene calls are TRBV4-1 and TRBJ2-7, with TRBD1 matching 7 bases. Germline V gene sequence: CDR1 MGHRA, CDR2 YSYEKL. V lost 0 bases to trimming and J lost 6 bases; unmatched junction nucleotides: 11. The CDR3 spans 16 residues. The CDR3 loop is CASSQDLGQESREQYF. For the CDR3, the DNA is TGCGCCAGCAGCCAAGATCTAGGACAGGAGTCCCGCGAGCAGTACTTC.

This clonotype has ten or more counts. This CDR3 is CASSLTAQETQYF. DNA of the CDR3: TGTGCCAGCAGCTTAACAGCGCAAGAGACCCAGTACTTC. This chain links TRBV7-6 with TRBJ2-5; no reliable D call. Germline CDR1 reads SGHVS; CDR2 reads FNYEAQ. Trimming removed 2 bases at V and 2 bases at J, with 6 bases between. The CDR3 runs to 13 residues.

This clonotype was picked up a small number of times. CDR3 bases: TGTGCCAGCGCACCACAGGGGGCGAGGCAGTACTTC. This translates into CASAPQGARQYF. The rearrangement links TRBV3-1 to TRBJ2-7; 9 nucleotides agree with TRBD1. Trimming took 8 bases from V and 9 from J; bases not matched to a gene: 8. Looked up from germline, CDR1 is LGHDT and CDR2 is YNNKEL (reference sequence). This CDR3 region has 12 residues.

The chain uses TRBV11-2 and TRBJ2-2; 7 nucleotides agree with TRBD1. CDR1 and CDR2 from the germline V gene are SGHAT and FQNNGV. Trimming cost V 7 bases and J 2 bases; bases outside gene matches: 7. CDR3 length equals 15 residues. The CDR3 nucleotides are TGTGCCAGCAACCTCCAGGGGGTTAACACCGGGGAGCTGTTTTTT. It translates to CASNLQGVNTGELFF. The full variable domain, with the rest looked up from reference TRBV11-2 and TRBJ2-2, is EAGVAQSPRYKIIEKRQSVAFWCNPISGHATLYWYQQILGQGPKLLIQFQNNGVVDDSQLPKDRFSAERLKGVDSTLKIQPAKLEDSAVYLCASNLQGVNTGELFFGEGSRLTVL.

This clonotype was detected ten times or more. The CDR3 DNA reads TGTGCCAGCAGTGAACCGGGACTAGCGGGAGCCTACGAGCAGTACTTC. Its translation is CASSEPGLAGAYEQYF. The chain links TRBV6-2 or TRBV6-3 to TRBJ2-7; 14 positions match TRBD2. The V segment lost 5 bases and the J segment 2 bases; nucleotides outside the gene matches: 5. The CDR3 sequence is 16 residues long. Per germline, CDR1 MNHEY and CDR2 SVGEGT.

The chain is built from TRBV5-1 and TRBJ2-6; D unresolved. Germline lookup yields CDR1 SGHRS and CDR2 YFSETQ. This CDR3 has 17 amino acids. The ends were cut back, 0 bases at V and 1 base at J, with 11 bases in the middle. CDR3 residues: CASSLELDGSGANVLTF. The CDR3 DNA reads TGCGCCAGCAGCTTGGAACTGGATGGTTCTGGGGCCAACGTCCTGACTTTC.

The table lists this clonotype with a few counts. As DNA, the CDR3 is TGTGCCTGGAGCCGAGCGTCGGGGTCTGGAAACACCATATATTTT. Translated: CAWSRASGSGNTIYF. This rearrangement joins TRBV30 to TRBJ1-3, with no clear D. CDR3 length equals 15 residues. Germline V gives CDR1 GTSNPN, CDR2 SVGIG (reference sequence). V gave up 3 bases and J gave up 1 base, with 13 bases separating them.

V and J are TRBV6-6 and TRBJ2-1; D is perhaps TRBD1 (6 bases). Germline values: CDR1 MNHNY, CDR2 SVGAGI (reference sequence). Trimming took off 5 bases at V and 5 bases at J, with 10 bases between the two ends. The CDR3 runs to 13 residues. In DNA form, the CDR3 reads TGTGCCAGCAGTGCGACAGGAGACAATGAGCAGTTCTTC. This translates into CASSATGDNEQFF.

This clonotype was counted many times. The rearrangement joins TRBV5-1 to TRBJ2-7; maybe TRBD1 (5 bases). The ends were cut back, 3 bases at V and 1 base at J, with 14 bases in the middle. The CDR3 loop spans 15 amino acids. Germline values: CDR1 SGHRS, CDR2 YFSETQ. CDR3: CASSSWTLLSYEQYF. For the CDR3, the DNA is TGCGCCAGCAGCTCCTGGACACTCCTGTCCTACGAGCAGTACTTC. Full variable domain (rest looked up from reference TRBV5-1 and TRBJ2-7): KAGVTQTPRYLIKTRGQQVTLSCSPISGHRSVSWYQQTPGQGLQFLFEYFSETQRNKGNFPGRFSGRQFSNSRSEMNVSTLELGDSALYLCASSSWTLLSYEQYFGPGTRLTVT.